This T cell receptor beta chain was documented in a study of blood T cell repertoires in COVID-19 (dated by TCRdb to about 2020). A note on the overall study: Samples from collaborators originated in the United States, Italy and Spain and spanned both the acute and convalescent phases of COVID-19. The dataset comprised deeply sampled blood TCRbeta repertoires from subjects exposed to, actively infected with, or recovered from COVID-19. The samples were drawn from the first 160 participants of the ongoing ImmuneRACE study and from roughly 1,300 subjects provided by 6 global collaborators. A de-identified subject ID, COVID-19 status, age in years and sex were almost always included in the sample metadata. Where available, HLA class I and class II types were obtained from metadata supplied by the sample provider rather than from assay-based typing. The repertoires were released in a freely available public database meant as a resource for research on the immune response to SARS-CoV-2. The material from the prospective study consisted of cDNA or gDNA derived from T cells, B-cell-depleted T cells, or PBMCs. General conclusions and limits of the study: Clinical and demographic metadata were provided uncurated, with the amount varying by source and participant.

At one collaborating source in Seattle, patients were enrolled during active infection and were followed longitudinally through the course of disease. The collaborating institutions used their own protocols to collect whole blood in K2EDTA tubes. Collaborator samples were shipped for TCRbeta analysis as frozen whole blood, isolated PBMCs, or DNA extracted from either sample type. Trimming removed 0 bases from V and 9 bases from J, leaving 13 bases between the germline ends. The CDR3 numbers 13 residues from cysteine through phenylalanine. Only the CDR3 DNA is retained, 39 bases long and in frame from the first base. CDR1 and CDR2, per the germline V gene, are SGHRS and YFSETQ. This clone was observed once. What this receptor recognizes is not known. No much larger clone is present one base from it, and per-base qualities are unavailable. TCRbeta CDR3 regions were amplified from genomic DNA by means of the immunoSEQ Assay, a bias-controlled multiplex PCR. Per the authors' processing: The number of nucleated cells in each sample was estimated from the amplification of reference gene primers within the assay. To quantify the absolute abundance of each unique TCRbeta CDR3 rearrangement, sequence reads were collapsed and filtered. Productive Simpson clonality was computed per sample as the square root of Simpson's diversity index over productive rearrangements. TCRdb took over this immuneACCESS table, retaining in-frame rearrangements with V and J assigned. Such tables are incomplete; in checked studies, under half of the missing clones stem from an unresolved V gene, and the remainder is unexplained. The V and J calls and clone size are taken from that table; D and trimming were inferred from the DNA. The sample includes approximately 270,000 clones, with about 85% observed a single time. Together, the top ten hold 0.87% of the sample.

The rearrangement combines TRBV5-1 with TRBJ2-7; TRBD2 is a weak D gene call, 6 bases matching. The receptor's source is a human donor with COVID-19, enrolled during active disease. The donor label of this sample is uncertain. Specimen: peripheral blood. The bases read TGCGCCAGCAGCTTGGATTTCCAGGGAGGGCAGTACTTC. This codes for CASSLDFQGGQYF.